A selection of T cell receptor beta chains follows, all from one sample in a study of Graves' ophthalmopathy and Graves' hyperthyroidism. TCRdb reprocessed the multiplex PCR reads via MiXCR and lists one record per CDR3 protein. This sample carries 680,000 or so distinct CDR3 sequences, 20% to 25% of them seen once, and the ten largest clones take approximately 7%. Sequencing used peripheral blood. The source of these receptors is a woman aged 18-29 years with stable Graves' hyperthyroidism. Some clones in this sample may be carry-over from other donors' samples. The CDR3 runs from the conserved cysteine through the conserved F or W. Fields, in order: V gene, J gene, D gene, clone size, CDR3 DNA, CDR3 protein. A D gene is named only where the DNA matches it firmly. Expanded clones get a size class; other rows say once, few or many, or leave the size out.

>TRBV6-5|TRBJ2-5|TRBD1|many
TGTGCCAGCAGTTACACACAGACAGGGGAGACCCAGTACTTC
CASSYTQTGETQYF
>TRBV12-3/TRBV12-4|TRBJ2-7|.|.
TGTGCCAGCAGTCCAAGGGGGGCCGGGGCGTACGAGCAGTACTTC
CASSPRGAGAYEQYF
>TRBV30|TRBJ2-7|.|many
TGTGCCCAAGGTCGGTCGTACGAGCAGTACTTC
CAQGRSYEQYF
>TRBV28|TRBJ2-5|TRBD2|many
TGTGCCAGCAAGTGGCGGGAGAAGTTGAGAGAGACCCAGTACTTC
CASKWREKLRETQYF
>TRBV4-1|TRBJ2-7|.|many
TGCGCCAGCAGCCATCCCGGGTCCGCTCGGGAGCAGTACTTC
CASSHPGSAREQYF
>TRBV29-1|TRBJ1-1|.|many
TGCAGCTCATTCGGCACTGAAGCTTTCTTT
CSSFGTEAFF
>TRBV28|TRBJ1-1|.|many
TGTGCCAGCAGTTTTGTCGGGAGCCCTGAAGCTTTCTTT
CASSFVGSPEAFF
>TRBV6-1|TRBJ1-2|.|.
TGTGCCAGCAGAACAGGGATTAACTATGGCTACACCTTC
CASRTGINYGYTF
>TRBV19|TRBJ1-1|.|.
TGTGCCAGTAGGCAGGGGATTTTGGGCACTGAAGCTTTCTTT
CASRQGILGTEAFF
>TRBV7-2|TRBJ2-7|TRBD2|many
TGTGCCAGCAGCTCGACTAGCGAGAGTTGGTACGAGCAGTACTTC
CASSSTSESWYEQYF
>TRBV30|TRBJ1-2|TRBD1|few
TGTGCCTGGAGTGTACGATCCAGGGGGCTTTTGCATGGCTACACCTTC
CAWSVRSRGLLHGYTF
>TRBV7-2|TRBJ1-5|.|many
TGTGCCAGCAGCTTATGGAGGGATGGTCAGCCCCAGCATTTT
CASSLWRDGQPQHF
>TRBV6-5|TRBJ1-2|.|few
TGTGCCAGCAGTTCCCCAACAGCAACCGTCGGGTATGGCTACACCTTC
CASSSPTATVGYGYTF
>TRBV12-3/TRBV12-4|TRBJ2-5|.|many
TGTGCCAGCGGGACCCTCGGTGCCCAGTACTTC
CASGTLGAQYF
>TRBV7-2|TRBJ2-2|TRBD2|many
TGTGCCAGCAGTCCGAGCGGGATGATGGGGGAGCTGTTTTTT
CASSPSGMMGELFF
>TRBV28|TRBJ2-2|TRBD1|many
TGTGCCAGCAGGCAACAGGGGGCGAACACCGGGGAGCTGTTTTTT
CASRQQGANTGELFF
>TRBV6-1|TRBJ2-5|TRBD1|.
TGTGCCAGCAGCCATGGGACAGCCCTACAAGAGACCCAGTACTTC
CASSHGTALQETQYF
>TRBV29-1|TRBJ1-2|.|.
TGCAGCGTTGAAGATGCCGGGACGTCCGAAAAAGGCTACACCTTC
CSVEDAGTSEKGYTF
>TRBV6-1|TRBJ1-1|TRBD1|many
TGTGCCAGCCAGACAGGGTCTGAAGCTTTCTTT
CASQTGSEAFF
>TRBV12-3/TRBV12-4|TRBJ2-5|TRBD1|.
TGTGCCAGCAGTCCACACCCCGACAGGGCTCAAGAGACCCAGTACTTC
CASSPHPDRAQETQYF
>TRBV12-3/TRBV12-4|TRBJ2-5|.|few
TGTGCCAGCAGTTCCGCGTATGCGCAAGAGACCCAGTACTTC
CASSSAYAQETQYF
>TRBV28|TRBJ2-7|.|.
TGTGCCAGCAGCGCTCAGGGGCCACTTAGCTCCTACGAGCAGTACTTC
CASSAQGPLSSYEQYF
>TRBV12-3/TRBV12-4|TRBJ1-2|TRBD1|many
TGTGCCAGCAGTCCTCCCGGGACAGGGGCCTGGAGCTACACCTTC
CASSPPGTGAWSYTF
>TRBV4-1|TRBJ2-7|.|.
TGCGCCAGCAGCCCCACAGATGGCGTCTACGAGCAGTACTTC
CASSPTDGVYEQYF
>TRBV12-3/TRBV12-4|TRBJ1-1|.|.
TGTGCCAGCAGTTCCGGGACGGAGATGAACACTGAAGCTTTCTTT
CASSSGTEMNTEAFF
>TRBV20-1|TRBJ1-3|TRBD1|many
TGCAGTGCTCGGGGACAGGGGGCTGGAAACACCATATATTTT
CSARGQGAGNTIYF
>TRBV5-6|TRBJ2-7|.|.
TGTGCCAGCAGCTTGGCCCTGGGACTTTCCTTGGGGTACGAGCAGGACTTC
CASSLALGLSLGYEQDF
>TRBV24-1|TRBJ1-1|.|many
TGTGCCACCAGTCAGGGGAACACTGAAGCTTTCTTT
CATSQGNTEAFF
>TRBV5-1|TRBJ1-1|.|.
TGCGCCAGCAGCTTGGCCGCACAGTTCACTGAAGCTTTCTTT
CASSLAAQFTEAFF
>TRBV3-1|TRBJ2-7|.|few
TGTGCCAGCAGCCAAGATGTGGGGTCTCTCGAGCAGTACTTC
CASSQDVGSLEQYF
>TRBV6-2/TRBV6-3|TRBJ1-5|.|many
TGCGCCAGCAGTTTCAACTTAGGGCCCCAGCATTTT
CASSFNLGPQHF
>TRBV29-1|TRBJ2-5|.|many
TGCAGCTCACTCAGTGGGGAGACCCAGTACTTC
CSSLSGETQYF
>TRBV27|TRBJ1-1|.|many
TGTGCCAGCAGTTTATGGTTGGGGGGGCAACGGACTGAAGCTTTCTTT
CASSLWLGGQRTEAFF
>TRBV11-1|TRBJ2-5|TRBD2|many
TGTGCCAGCACCATAACGTCCCGGGAGGCCCAGTACTTC
CASTITSREAQYF
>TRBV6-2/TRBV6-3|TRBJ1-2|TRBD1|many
TGTGCCAGCAAAGCACCGGGACAGGTTTATGGCTACACCTTC
CASKAPGQVYGYTF
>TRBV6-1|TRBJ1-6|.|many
TGTGCCAGCAGTGAGCTCCGATCGGGGAATTCACCCCTCCACTTT
CASSELRSGNSPLHF
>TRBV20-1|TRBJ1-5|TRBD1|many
TGCAGTGCCCCTAGACAGGGTAATCAGCCCCAGCATTTT
CSAPRQGNQPQHF
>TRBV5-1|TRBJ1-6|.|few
TGCGCCAGCAGCTTGGGACACGGGAATTCACCCCTCCACTTT
CASSLGHGNSPLHF
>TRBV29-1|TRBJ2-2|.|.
TGCAGCGTTGAAGTCACCAGACAGAACACCGGGGAGCTGTTTTTT
CSVEVTRQNTGELFF
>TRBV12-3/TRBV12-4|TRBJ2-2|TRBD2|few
TGTGCCAGCAAACCGGGACTAGCAACCGGGGAGCTGTTTTTT
CASKPGLATGELFF
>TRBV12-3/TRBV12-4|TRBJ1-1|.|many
TGTGCCAGCACCCCACAAGAGACTCGGACAAGGACTGAAGCTTTCTTT
CASTPQETRTRTEAFF
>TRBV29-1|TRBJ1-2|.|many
TGCAGCGTTGAGCCGACAGTCTATGGCTACACCTTC
CSVEPTVYGYTF
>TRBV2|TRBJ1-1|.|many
TGTGCCAGCAGGCAGGCGGTTGAAGCTTTCTTT
CASRQAVEAFF
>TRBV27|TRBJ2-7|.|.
TGTGCCAGCAGACAGGGGAGGGGCGACGAGCAGTACTTC
CASRQGRGDEQYF
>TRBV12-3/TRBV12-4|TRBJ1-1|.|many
TGTGCCAGCAGTTTAGCGCTGGGACAGAACACTGAAGCTTTCTTT
CASSLALGQNTEAFF
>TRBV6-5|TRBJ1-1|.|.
TGTGCCAGCAGTTACTACCCGTGGGGTCCGAACACTGAAGCTTTCTTT
CASSYYPWGPNTEAFF
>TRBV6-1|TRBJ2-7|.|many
TGTGCCAGCAGGCGAAATCGGGACCGGCCCTACGAGCAGTACTTC
CASRRNRDRPYEQYF
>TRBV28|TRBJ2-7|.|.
TGTGCCAGCAGTCCACACGGGGGTGGCGAGCAGTACTTC
CASSPHGGGEQYF
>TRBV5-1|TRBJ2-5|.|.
TGCGCCAGCAGCTTGAGAGACAAAGGGACCCAGTACTTC
CASSLRDKGTQYF
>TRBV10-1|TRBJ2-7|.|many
TGCGCCAGCAGATCCGACAGGCGGTCATCCTACGAGCAGTACTTC
CASRSDRRSSYEQYF